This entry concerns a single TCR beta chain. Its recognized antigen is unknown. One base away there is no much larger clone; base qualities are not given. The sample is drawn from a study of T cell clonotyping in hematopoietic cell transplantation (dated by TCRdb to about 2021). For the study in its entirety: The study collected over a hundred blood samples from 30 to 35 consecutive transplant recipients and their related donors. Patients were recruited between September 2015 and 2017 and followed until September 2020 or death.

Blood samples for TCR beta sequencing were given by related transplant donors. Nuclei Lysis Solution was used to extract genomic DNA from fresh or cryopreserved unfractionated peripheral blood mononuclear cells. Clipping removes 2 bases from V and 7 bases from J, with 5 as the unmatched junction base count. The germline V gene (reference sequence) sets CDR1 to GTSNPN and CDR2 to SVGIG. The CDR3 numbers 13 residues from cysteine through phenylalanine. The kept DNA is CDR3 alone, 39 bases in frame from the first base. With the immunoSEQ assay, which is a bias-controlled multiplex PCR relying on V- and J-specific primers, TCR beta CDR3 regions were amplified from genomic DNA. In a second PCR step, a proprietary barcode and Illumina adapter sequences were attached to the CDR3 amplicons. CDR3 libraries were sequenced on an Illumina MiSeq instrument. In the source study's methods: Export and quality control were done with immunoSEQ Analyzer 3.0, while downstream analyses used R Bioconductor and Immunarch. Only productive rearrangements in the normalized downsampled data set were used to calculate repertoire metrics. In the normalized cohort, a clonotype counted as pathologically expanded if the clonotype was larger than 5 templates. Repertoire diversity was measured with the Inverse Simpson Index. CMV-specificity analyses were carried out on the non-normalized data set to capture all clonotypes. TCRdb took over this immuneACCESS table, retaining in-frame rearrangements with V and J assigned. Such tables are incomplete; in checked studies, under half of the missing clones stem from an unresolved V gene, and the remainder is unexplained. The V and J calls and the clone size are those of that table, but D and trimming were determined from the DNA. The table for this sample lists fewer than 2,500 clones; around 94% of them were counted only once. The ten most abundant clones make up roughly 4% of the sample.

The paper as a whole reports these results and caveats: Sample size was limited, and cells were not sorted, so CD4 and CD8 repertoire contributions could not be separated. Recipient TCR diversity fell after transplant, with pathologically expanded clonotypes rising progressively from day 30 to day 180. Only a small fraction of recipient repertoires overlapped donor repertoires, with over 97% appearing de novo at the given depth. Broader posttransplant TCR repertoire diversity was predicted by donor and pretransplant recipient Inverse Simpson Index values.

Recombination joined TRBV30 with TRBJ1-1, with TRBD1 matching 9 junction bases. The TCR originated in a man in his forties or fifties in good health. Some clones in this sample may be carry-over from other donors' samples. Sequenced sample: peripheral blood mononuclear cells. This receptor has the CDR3 CAWSIGQGIEAFF. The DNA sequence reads TGTGCCTGGAGTATTGGACAGGGGATTGAAGCTTTCTTT.